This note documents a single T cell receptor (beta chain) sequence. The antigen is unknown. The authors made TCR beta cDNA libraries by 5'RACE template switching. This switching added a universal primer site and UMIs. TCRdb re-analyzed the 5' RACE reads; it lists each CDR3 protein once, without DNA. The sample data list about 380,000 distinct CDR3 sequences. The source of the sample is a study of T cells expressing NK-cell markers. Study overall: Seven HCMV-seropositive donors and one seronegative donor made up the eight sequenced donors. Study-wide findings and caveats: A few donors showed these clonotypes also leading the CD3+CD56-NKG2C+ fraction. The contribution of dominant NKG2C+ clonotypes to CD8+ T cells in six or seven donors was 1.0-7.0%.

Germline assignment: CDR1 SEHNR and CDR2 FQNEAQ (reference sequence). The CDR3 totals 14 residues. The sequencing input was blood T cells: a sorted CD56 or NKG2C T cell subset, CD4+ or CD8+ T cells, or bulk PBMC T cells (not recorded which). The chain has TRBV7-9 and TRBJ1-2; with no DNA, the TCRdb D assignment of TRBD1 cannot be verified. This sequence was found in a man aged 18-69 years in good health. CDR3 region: CASSLGQGIDGYTF.